The 17 T cell receptor beta chains listed next were all sequenced from one sample in a study of OX40 agonist ivuxolimab in advanced cancers. Data came from immunoSEQ multiplex PCR; TCRdb stores just in-frame clones and leaves some out. The sample contains about 73,000 clones, about 88% of which appear only once. The sample was CD4+ or CD8+ T cells sorted from blood, taken in a trial of the OX40 agonist ivuxolimab. The receptor set was obtained from an adult with an advanced solid tumor such as melanoma, head and neck, liver or kidney cancer.

A few counts support this clone. The chain couples TRBV28 to TRBJ1-2; tentatively, D is TRBD1 (6 bases). V lost 3 bases and J 9 bases, leaving 11 bases between the germline ends. This CDR3 spans 12 amino acids. Germline V gene data show CDR1 as MDHEN and CDR2 as SYDVKM. This CDR3 is CASSLEQGSYTF. As DNA, the CDR3 is TGTGCCAGCAGTTTGGAGCAGGGGAGCTACACCTTC.

V gene TRBV9 combines with J gene TRBJ1-5; D ambiguous. Germline values: CDR1 SGDLS, CDR2 YYNGEE. Trimming shortened V by 1 base and J by 7 bases, and 15 bases separated the two germline ends. This CDR3 comprises 15 residues. CDR3: CASSVQGTLGQPQHF. CDR3 DNA sequence: TGTGCCAGCAGCGTACAAGGTACCCTTGGACAGCCCCAGCATTTT.

This rearrangement joins TRBV4-3 to TRBJ1-1, with 8 bases lining up with TRBD1. The CDR3 consists of 18 residues. The V segment lost 0 bases and the J segment 2 bases; nucleotides outside the gene matches: 11. Germline assignment: CDR1 LGHNA and CDR2 YSLEER. Here the CDR3 DNA reads TGCGCCAGCAGCCAAGATGCGATGAGGACAGGGTTTAACACTGAAGCTTTCTTT. This gives the protein CASSQDAMRTGFNTEAFF.

The chain employs TRBV7-6 and TRBJ2-2; D remains ambiguous. The CDR3 is 13 residues long. V was trimmed by 0 bases and J by 4 bases, leaving 3 bases between them. Germline V gene data show CDR1 as SGHVS and CDR2 as FNYEAQ. DNA of the CDR3: TGTGCCAGCAGCTTAGCTGTCACCGGGGAGCTGTTTTTT. Translated, it gives CASSLAVTGELFF.

This chain connects TRBV2 to TRBJ2-1, with 8 bases fitting TRBD2. Losses at the gene ends were 6 bases for V and 4 bases for J; bases not matched to a gene: 11. The CDR3 covers 16 residues. CDR1 is SNHLY and CDR2 is FYNNEI in the germline V gene. Written as DNA, the CDR3 is TGTGCCAGCAGAGTCGTCCGGGAGGGCCTATACAATGAGCAGTTCTTC. Its translation: CASRVVREGLYNEQFF.

The genes are TRBV30 and TRBJ1-1; D unclear. The CDR3 consists of 13 residues. In germline, CDR1 is GTSNPN, CDR2 SVGIG (reference sequence). The CDR3, as DNA: TGTGCTTTTACCCGGGCTCAGAAAACTGAAGCTTTCTTT. This gives the protein CAFTRAQKTEAFF. Full variable domain (rest looked up from reference TRBV30 and TRBJ1-1): SQTIHQWPATLVQPVGSPLSLECTVEGTSNPNLYWYRQAAGRGLQLLFYSVGIGQISSEVPQNLSASRPQDRQFILSSKKLLLSDSGFYLCAFTRAQKTEAFFGQGTRLTVV.

V usage is TRBV9 and J usage is TRBJ1-2, with D tentatively TRBD1 (6 bases). With 4 bases removed from V and 2 bases from J, the gap between germline ends came to 9 bases. Germline CDR1 reads SGDLS; CDR2 reads YYNGEE. This CDR3 is 13 amino acids long. The CDR3 reads CASSPTGNYGYTF. CDR3 coding DNA: TGTGCCAGCAGCCCCACAGGGAACTATGGCTACACCTTC. Variable domain in full (rest from reference TRBV9 and TRBJ1-2): DSGVTQTPKHLITATGQRVTLRCSPRSGDLSVYWYQQSLDQGLQFLIQYYNGEERAKGNILERFSAQQFPDLHSELNLSSLELGDSALYFCASSPTGNYGYTFGSGTRLTVV.

This clone was recorded only once. The chain is built from TRBV7-2 and TRBJ1-1, with a weak D call TRBD1 (5 bases). The CDR3 loop spans 12 amino acids. V was trimmed by 6 bases and J by 5 bases, leaving 10 bases between them. The germline V gene has CDR1 SGHTA and CDR2 FQGNSA. The CDR3 bases are TGTGCCAGCAGAAAATCAGGGACTGAAGCTTTCTTT. Translation: CASRKSGTEAFF.

This sequence joins TRBV7-2 and TRBJ1-3; D gene uncertain. The CDR3 is 15 amino acids. CDR1 SGHTA and CDR2 FQGNSA come from the germline V gene. The V end lost 4 bases, the J end lost 0 bases, and 10 bases lay between the germline ends. The CDR3 spells CASSSRPDSGNTIYF. The CDR3 DNA reads as TGTGCCAGCAGCTCAAGACCTGACTCTGGAAACACCATATATTTT.

This rearrangement joins TRBV19 to TRBJ1-5; weak D call: TRBD1 (5 bases). With 8 bases removed from V and 7 bases from J, the gap between germline ends came to 15 bases. The germline CDR1 and CDR2 sequences are LNHDA and SQIVND (reference sequence). CDR3 length: 13 amino acids. As DNA, the CDR3 is TGTGCCAGTGGTGGGCAGGGAATACAGCCCCAGCATTTT. Protein: CASGGQGIQPQHF.

CDR3 protein: CASSLAGVSTQYF. Written as DNA, the CDR3 is TGTGCCAGCAGCTTAGCGGGGGTCTCCACGCAGTATTTT. The chain uses TRBV11-1 and TRBJ2-3; D assignment may be TRBD1 or TRBD2 (5 bases each). The CDR3 runs 13 residues. Germline V gives CDR1 SGHAT, CDR2 FQDESV (reference sequence). Trimming left V 0 bases short and J 9 bases short, with 10 bases between.

This clone was found a few times. The V gene is TRBV30, the J gene TRBJ2-7; D call uncertain. This CDR3 spans 12 amino acids. The germline V and J ends were trimmed by 1 base and 3 bases, with 7 bases remaining between them. Germline V gene lookup returns CDR1 GTSNPN and CDR2 SVGIG (reference sequence). DNA of the CDR3: TGTGCCTGGAGTGCCCGAGGCTACGAGCAGTACTTC. Amino acids: CAWSARGYEQYF.

The chain is built from TRBV14 and TRBJ2-3; the match to TRBD1 covers 10 bases. V lost 2 bases, J lost 10 bases, and 6 bases stayed unmatched. This CDR3 comprises 14 residues. In germline, CDR1 is SGHDN, CDR2 FVKESK. The CDR3 loop is CASSQSTGTGAQYF. The CDR3 DNA is TGTGCCAGCAGCCAATCAACCGGGACAGGGGCGCAGTATTTT.

This clone was seen a single time. The chain recombines TRBV7-2 with TRBJ1-2, with TRBD1 matching 7 bases. This CDR3 region has 15 residues. Unmatched junction bases numbered 5, after V lost 4 bases and J lost 0 bases. From germline, CDR1 is SGHTA and CDR2 FQGNSA. The CDR3 here is CASSYHGQANYGYTF. The CDR3, as DNA: TGTGCCAGCAGCTACCACGGACAGGCTAACTATGGCTACACCTTC. The variable domain in full, with the rest retrieved from reference TRBV7-2 and TRBJ1-2, is GAGVSQSPSNKVTEKGKDVELRCDPISGHTALYWYRQSLGQGLEFLIYFQGNSAPDKSGLPSDRFSAERTGGSVSTLTIQRTQQEDSAVYLCASSYHGQANYGYTFGSGTRLTVV.

In the case of this clone: Other nucleotide sequences from this sample produce the same CDR3. V is TRBV6-1 and J is TRBJ2-2; 9 bases are shared with TRBD1. This CDR3 is 15 amino acids long. Trimming took 3 bases from V and 5 from J; bases not matched to a gene: 4. CDR1 is MNHNS and CDR2 is SASEGT in the germline V gene. The CDR3, as DNA: TGTGCCAGCAGTGAGGGACAGGGAGATACCGGGGAGCTGTTTTTT. Translation gives CASSEGQGDTGELFF.

The chain employs TRBV7-2 and TRBJ1-3; no reliable D call. With 3 bases removed from V and 5 bases from J, the gap between germline ends came to 11 bases. Germline V gene data show CDR1 as SGHTA and CDR2 as FQGNSA. This CDR3 is 14 amino acids long. In nucleotides, the CDR3 is TGTGCCAGCAGCTTGAGGGATGGGAGAAACACCATATATTTT. As protein: CASSLRDGRNTIYF. The complete variable domain, with remaining parts taken from reference TRBV7-2 and TRBJ1-3, reads GAGVSQSPSNKVTEKGKDVELRCDPISGHTALYWYRQSLGQGLEFLIYFQGNSAPDKSGLPSDRFSAERTGGSVSTLTIQRTQQEDSAVYLCASSLRDGRNTIYFGEGSWLTVV.

The chain uses TRBV5-4 and TRBJ2-7; TRBD1 matches 7 bases. The CDR3 sequence is 14 residues long. The junction had 6 bases not matched to a gene; V was cut back by 4 bases and J by 2 bases. Germline assignment: CDR1 SGHNT and CDR2 YYREEE (reference sequence). DNA for the CDR3: TGTGCCAGCAGCGACTTAGGGACAGCCTACGAGCAGTACTTC. Translation gives CASSDLGTAYEQYF.